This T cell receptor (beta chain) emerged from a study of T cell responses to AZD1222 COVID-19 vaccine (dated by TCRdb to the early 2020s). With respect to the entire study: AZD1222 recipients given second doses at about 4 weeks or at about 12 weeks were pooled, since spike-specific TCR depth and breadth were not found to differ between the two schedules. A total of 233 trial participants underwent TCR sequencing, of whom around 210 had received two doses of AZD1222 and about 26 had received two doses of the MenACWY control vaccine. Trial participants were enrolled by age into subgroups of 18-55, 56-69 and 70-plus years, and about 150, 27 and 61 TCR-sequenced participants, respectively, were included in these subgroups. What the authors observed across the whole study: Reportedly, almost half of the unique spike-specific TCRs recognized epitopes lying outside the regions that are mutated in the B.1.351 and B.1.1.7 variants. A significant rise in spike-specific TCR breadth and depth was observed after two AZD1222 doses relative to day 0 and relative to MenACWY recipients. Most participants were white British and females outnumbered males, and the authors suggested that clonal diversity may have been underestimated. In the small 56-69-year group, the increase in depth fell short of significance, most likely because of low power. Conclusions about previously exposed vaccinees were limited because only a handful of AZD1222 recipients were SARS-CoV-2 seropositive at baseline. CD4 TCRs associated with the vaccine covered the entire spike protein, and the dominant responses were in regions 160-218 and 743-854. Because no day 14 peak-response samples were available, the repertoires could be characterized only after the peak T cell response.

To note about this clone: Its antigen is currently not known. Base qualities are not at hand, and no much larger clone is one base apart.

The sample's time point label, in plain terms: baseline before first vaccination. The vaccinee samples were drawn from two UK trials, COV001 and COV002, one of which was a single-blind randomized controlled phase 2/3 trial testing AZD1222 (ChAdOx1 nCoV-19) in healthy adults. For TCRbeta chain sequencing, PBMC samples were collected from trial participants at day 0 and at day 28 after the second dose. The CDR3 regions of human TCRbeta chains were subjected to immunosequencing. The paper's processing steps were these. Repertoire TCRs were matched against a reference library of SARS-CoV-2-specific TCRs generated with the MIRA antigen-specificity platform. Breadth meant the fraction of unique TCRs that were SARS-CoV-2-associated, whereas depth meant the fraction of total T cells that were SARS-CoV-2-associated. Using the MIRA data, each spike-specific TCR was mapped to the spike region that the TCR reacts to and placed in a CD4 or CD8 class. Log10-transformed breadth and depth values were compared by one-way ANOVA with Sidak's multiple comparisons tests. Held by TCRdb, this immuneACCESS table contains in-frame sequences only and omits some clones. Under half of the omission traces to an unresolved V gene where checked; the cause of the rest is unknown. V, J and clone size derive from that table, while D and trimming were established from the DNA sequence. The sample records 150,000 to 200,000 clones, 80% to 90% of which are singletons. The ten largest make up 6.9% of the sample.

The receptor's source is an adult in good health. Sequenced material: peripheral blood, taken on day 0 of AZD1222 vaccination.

This receptor has the CDR3 CASSVVGSGANVLTF. The DNA sequence follows: TGTGCCAGCAGCGTAGTGGGCTCTGGGGCCAACGTCCTGACTTTC. The chain couples TRBV9 to TRBJ2-6, with no reliable assignment of the D segment. From its cysteine to its phenylalanine, the CDR3 spans 15 amino acids. CDR3 DNA is the only sequence kept; it has 45 bases, read in frame from the first base. Per the germline V gene, SGDLS is the CDR1 and YYNGEE is the CDR2. Deletion took 0 bases off V and 0 bases off J, with a span of 4 bases between the germline ends.